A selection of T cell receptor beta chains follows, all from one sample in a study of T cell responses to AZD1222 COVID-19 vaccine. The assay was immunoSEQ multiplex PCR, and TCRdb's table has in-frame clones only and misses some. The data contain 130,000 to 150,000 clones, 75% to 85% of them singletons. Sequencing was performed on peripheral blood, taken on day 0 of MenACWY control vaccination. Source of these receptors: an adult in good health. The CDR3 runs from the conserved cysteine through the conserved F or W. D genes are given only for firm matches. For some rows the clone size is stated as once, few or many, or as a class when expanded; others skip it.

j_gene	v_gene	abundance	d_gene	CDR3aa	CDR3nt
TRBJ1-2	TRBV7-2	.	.	CASSPRDGLYGYTF	TGTGCCAGCAGCCCTCGGGACGGACTCTATGGCTACACCTTC
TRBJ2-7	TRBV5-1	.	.	CASSLVVGERNEQYF	TGCGCCAGCAGCTTGGTTGTGGGGGAGAGAAACGAGCAGTACTTC
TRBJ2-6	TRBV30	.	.	CAWRTYGISGANVLTF	TGTGCCTGGAGGACTTACGGAATCTCTGGGGCCAACGTCCTGACTTTC
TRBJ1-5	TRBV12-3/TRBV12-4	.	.	CASSAGNSPQHF	TGTGCCAGCAGCGCCGGAAATTCGCCCCAGCATTTT
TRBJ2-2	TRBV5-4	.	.	CASSLKGGPKLSTGELFF	TGTGCCAGCAGCTTGAAGGGGGGTCCGAAACTCTCCACCGGGGAGCTGTTTTTT
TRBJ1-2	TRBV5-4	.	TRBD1	CASSLRQGYYGYTF	TGTGCCAGCAGCCTGAGACAGGGATACTATGGCTACACCTTC
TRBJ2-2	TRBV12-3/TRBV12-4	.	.	CASSLSGVGELFF	TGTGCCAGCAGTTTAAGCGGAGTAGGGGAGCTGTTTTTT
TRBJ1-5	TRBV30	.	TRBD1	CAWNAGGLQPQHF	TGTGCCTGGAACGCAGGGGGCCTTCAGCCCCAGCATTTT
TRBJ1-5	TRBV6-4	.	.	CASYSGQPQHF	TGTGCCAGCTATTCCGGGCAGCCCCAGCATTTT
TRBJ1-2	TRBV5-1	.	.	CASTLEDILYGYTF	TGCGCCAGCACCTTAGAGGACATCCTCTATGGCTACACCTTC
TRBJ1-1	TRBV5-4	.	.	CASSLRRDTEAFF	TGTGCCAGCAGCTTGAGGAGGGACACTGAAGCTTTCTTT
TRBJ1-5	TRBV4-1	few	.	CASSQDGGMGNQPQHF	TGCGCCAGCAGCCAAGACGGGGGAATGGGAAATCAGCCCCAGCATTTT
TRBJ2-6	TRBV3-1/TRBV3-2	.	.	CASSRQTSSGANVLTF	TGTGCCAGCAGCCGGCAGACCTCCTCTGGGGCCAACGTCCTGACTTTC
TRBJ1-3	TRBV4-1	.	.	CASSWDIPGNTIYF	TGCGCCAGCAGCTGGGACATACCTGGAAACACCATATATTTT
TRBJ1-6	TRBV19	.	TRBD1	CASRTTGNSPLHF	TGTGCCAGTCGAACGACAGGGAATTCACCCCTCCACTTT
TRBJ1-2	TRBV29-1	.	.	CSVDPEFNYGYTF	TGCAGCGTTGACCCTGAATTTAACTATGGCTACACCTTC
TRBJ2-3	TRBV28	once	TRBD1	CASSLRGGPTDTQYF	TGTGCCAGCAGTTTACGAGGGGGCCCCACAGATACGCAGTATTTT
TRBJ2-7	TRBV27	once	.	CASSPLAYPSHEQYF	TGTGCCAGCAGTCCCCTGGCATACCCTTCCCACGAGCAGTACTTC
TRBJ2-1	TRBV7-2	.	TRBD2	CASSSRAGGPGNEQFF	TGTGCCAGCAGCTCCCGGGCGGGGGGGCCCGGCAATGAGCAGTTCTTC
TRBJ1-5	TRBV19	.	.	CASQVGGFNQPQHF	TGTGCCAGCCAGGTTGGGGGGTTCAATCAGCCCCAGCATTTT
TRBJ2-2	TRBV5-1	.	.	CASSPGMAAGELFF	TGCGCCAGCAGCCCGGGCATGGCAGCCGGGGAGCTGTTTTTT
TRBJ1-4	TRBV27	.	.	CASSPRVTTNEKLFF	TGTGCCAGCAGTCCCCGGGTCACAACTAATGAAAAACTGTTTTTT
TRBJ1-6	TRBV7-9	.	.	CASWGGDSPLHF	TGTGCCAGCTGGGGAGGGGATTCACCCCTCCACTTT
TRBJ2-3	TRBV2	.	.	CASTILGHVDTQYF	TGTGCCAGCACTATCCTCGGTCATGTAGATACGCAGTATTTT
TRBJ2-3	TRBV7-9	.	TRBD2	CASSVRLAGRTDTQYF	TGTGCCAGCAGCGTACGACTAGCGGGGCGCACAGATACGCAGTATTTT
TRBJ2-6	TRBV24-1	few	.	CATSTPRSGANVLTF	TGTGCCACCAGTACCCCCCGCTCTGGGGCCAACGTCCTGACTTTC
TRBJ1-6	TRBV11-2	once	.	CASRSAQGGRSPLHF	TGTGCCAGCAGGTCAGCCCAAGGAGGGCGTTCACCCCTCCACTTT
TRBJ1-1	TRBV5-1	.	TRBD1	CASSLGQGIRESEAFF	TGCGCCAGCAGCCTCGGACAGGGAATCCGTGAATCGGAAGCTTTCTTT
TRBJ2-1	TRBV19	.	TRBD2	CASSIGASGRGTQFF	TGTGCCAGTAGTATAGGGGCTAGCGGTCGGGGAACGCAGTTCTTC
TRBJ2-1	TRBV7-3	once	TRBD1	CASSKDRGGGQFF	TGTGCCAGCAGCAAAGACAGGGGAGGAGGGCAGTTCTTC
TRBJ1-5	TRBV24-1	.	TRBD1	CATSDPNQGAYQPQHF	TGTGCCACCAGTGACCCAAACCAGGGGGCATACCAGCCCCAGCATTTT